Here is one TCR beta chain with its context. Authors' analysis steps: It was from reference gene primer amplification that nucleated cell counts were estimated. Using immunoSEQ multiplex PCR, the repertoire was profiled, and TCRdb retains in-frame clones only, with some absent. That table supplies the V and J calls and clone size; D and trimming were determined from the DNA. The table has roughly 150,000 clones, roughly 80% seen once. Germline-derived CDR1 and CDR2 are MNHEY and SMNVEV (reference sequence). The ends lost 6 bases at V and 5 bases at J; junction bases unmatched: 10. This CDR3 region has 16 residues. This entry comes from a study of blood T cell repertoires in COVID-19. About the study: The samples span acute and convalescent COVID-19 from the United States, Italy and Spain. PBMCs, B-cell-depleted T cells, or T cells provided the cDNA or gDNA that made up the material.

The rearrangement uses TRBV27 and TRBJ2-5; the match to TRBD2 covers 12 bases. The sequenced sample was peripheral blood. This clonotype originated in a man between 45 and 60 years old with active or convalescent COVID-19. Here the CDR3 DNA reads TGTGCCAGCAGCCCTCTAGCGGGAGGGTTTCCGGAGACCCAGTACTTC. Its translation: CASSPLAGGFPETQYF.